These T cell receptor beta chains were read from a single sample in a study of cytomegalovirus exposure and HLA in healthy donors. Libraries were prepared by immunoSEQ multiplex PCR; TCRdb keeps only in-frame clonotypes and omits some of them. The sample lists fewer than 130,000 clones; over 75% were seen once. The sequencing sample was made of PBMCs. The receptors here all came from a woman aged 30 to 39 in good health and CMV-seropositive. Both conserved end residues are part of each CDR3. D genes are given only for firm matches. Expanded clones get a size class; other rows say once, few or many, or leave the size out.

j_call clone_size d_call cdr3_length v_call cdr3_aa cdr3_nt
TRBJ1-1 - - 15 TRBV7-2 CASSPRGRVDTEAFF TGTGCCAGCAGCCCTAGGGGCAGGGTAGACACTGAAGCTTTCTTT
TRBJ2-1 - TRBD1 13 TRBV10-2 CASTLDREHEQFF TGCGCCAGCACTCTGGACAGGGAGCATGAGCAGTTCTTC
TRBJ2-7 - TRBD1 16 TRBV7-2 CASSLLSGTGIYEQYF TGTGCCAGCAGCTTACTTTCCGGGACAGGGATTTACGAGCAGTACTTC
TRBJ2-1 - TRBD2 13 TRBV6-5 CASQGLAGSEQFF TGTGCCTCCCAAGGCCTAGCGGGTAGTGAGCAGTTCTTC
TRBJ1-4 - - 14 TRBV15 CATQLDSTSEKLFF TGTGCCACCCAACTGGACAGTACGTCTGAAAAACTGTTTTTT
TRBJ2-1 - - 19 TRBV7-2 CASSLQSRDFTWAYNEQFF TGTGCCAGCAGCCTCCAGTCCCGGGACTTTACGTGGGCCTACAATGAGCAGTTCTTC
TRBJ1-5 few - 15 TRBV28 CASSFRVGIARPQHF TGTGCCAGCAGTTTTAGGGTCGGGATCGCCCGGCCCCAGCATTTT
TRBJ2-7 - - 16 TRBV9 CASSVERGEGLDEQYF TGTGCCAGCAGCGTAGAGAGGGGGGAGGGATTGGACGAGCAGTACTTC
TRBJ2-6 - - 16 TRBV14 CASSWGLRAGANVLTF TGTGCCAGCAGTTGGGGCTTACGAGCTGGGGCCAACGTCCTGACTTTC
TRBJ2-1 - TRBD2 18 TRBV15 CATSRDFGTSGERSEQFF TGTGCCACCAGCAGAGATTTCGGGACTAGCGGGGAGAGAAGTGAGCAGTTCTTC
TRBJ2-5 - - 14 TRBV5-6 CASSLNSGSETQYF TGTGCCAGCAGCTTGAATTCAGGTTCGGAGACCCAGTACTTC
TRBJ2-5 - - 13 TRBV6-5 CASTGLNQETQYF TGTGCCAGCACCGGACTGAACCAAGAGACCCAGTACTTC
TRBJ2-1 - TRBD2 15 TRBV30 CAWRSGGTHGNEQFF TGTGCCTGGAGATCGGGGGGGACCCACGGGAATGAGCAGTTCTTC
TRBJ2-3 - - 15 TRBV6-5 CASRPSGGATDTQYF TGTGCCAGCAGACCGTCCGGAGGTGCAACAGATACGCAGTATTTT
TRBJ2-7 - TRBD1 15 TRBV25-1 CASQEIGTGEYEQYF TGTGCCAGCCAAGAAATTGGGACAGGGGAATACGAGCAGTACTTC
TRBJ2-7 - - 12 TRBV28 CASSLPLYEQYF TGTGCCAGCAGCCTACCCCTATACGAGCAGTACTTC
TRBJ2-1 - - 11 TRBV9 CASSSFSEQFF TGTGCCAGCAGCTCTTTTAGTGAGCAGTTCTTC
TRBJ2-2 - TRBD1 13 TRBV7-9 CASSFTGAGELFF TGTGCCAGCAGCTTCACAGGGGCCGGGGAGCTGTTTTTT
TRBJ2-7 - TRBD2 13 TRBV10-2 CASNGGSGYEQYF TGCGCCAGCAACGGCGGGAGCGGGTACGAGCAGTACTTC
TRBJ2-1 once TRBD2 15 TRBV4-1 CASSSRTSGSDEQFF TGCGCCAGCAGCTCCCGGACTAGCGGGAGTGATGAGCAGTTCTTC
TRBJ2-5 - - 14 TRBV18 CASSPQGGEETQYF TGTGCCAGCTCACCACAAGGGGGGGAAGAGACCCAGTACTTC
TRBJ2-4 - - 16 TRBV27 CASSPTLGLRGNIQYF TGTGCCAGCAGTCCGACCCTGGGGCTCAGGGGAAACATTCAGTACTTC
TRBJ2-2 - - 13 TRBV6-6 CASRPLSPGELFF TGTGCCAGCAGGCCCCTATCCCCCGGGGAGCTGTTTTTT
TRBJ1-1 - - 16 TRBV7-9 CASSLEEGRGNTEAFF TGTGCCAGCAGCCTAGAGGAGGGAAGGGGGAACACTGAAGCTTTCTTT
TRBJ2-2 - - 13 TRBV6-6 CASMQEYTGELFF TGTGCCAGCATGCAAGAGTACACCGGGGAGCTGTTTTTT
TRBJ2-1 - - 11 TRBV30 CASRDRYEQFF TGTGCCTCCCGGGATAGGTATGAGCAGTTCTTC
TRBJ2-3 - - 17 TRBV5-1 CASSRLSGTGGTDTQYF TGCGCCAGCAGCCGCTTATCCGGGACGGGGGGCACAGATACGCAGTATTTT
TRBJ1-1 - - 13 TRBV13 CASSLGGVAEAFF TGTGCCAGCAGCTTAGGCGGGGTGGCTGAAGCTTTCTTT
TRBJ2-5 - - 14 TRBV5-6 CASSRLAGKETQYF TGTGCCAGCAGCCGCTTGGCGGGGAAAGAGACCCAGTACTTC
TRBJ2-7 - - 15 TRBV6-1 CASSEQTGKTYEQYF TGTGCCAGCAGTGAACAAACAGGGAAGACCTACGAGCAGTACTTC
TRBJ1-3 - - 14 TRBV5-4 CASSFVGTGNTIYF TGTGCCAGCAGCTTCGTGGGCACTGGAAACACCATATATTTT
TRBJ2-1 - TRBD2 18 TRBV2 CASSGPSGSASSYNEQFF TGTGCCAGCAGTGGTCCTAGCGGGAGTGCCAGCTCCTACAATGAGCAGTTCTTC
TRBJ1-1 - TRBD1 12 TRBV5-4 CATDRGSGEAFF TGTGCCACCGACAGGGGGTCAGGTGAAGCTTTCTTT
TRBJ2-1 - TRBD1 15 TRBV9 CASSAQGAFYNEQFF TGTGCCAGCAGCGCCCAGGGGGCGTTCTACAATGAGCAGTTCTTC
TRBJ1-1 - - 15 TRBV5-4 CASLVRGRGNTEAFF TGTGCCAGCCTAGTTCGGGGAAGAGGGAACACTGAAGCTTTCTTT
TRBJ2-1 once TRBD1 18 TRBV11-2 CASRLTPGAGGSYNEQFF TGTGCCAGCAGGTTAACCCCAGGAGCAGGGGGCTCCTACAATGAGCAGTTCTTC
TRBJ2-7 once - 14 TRBV19 CASSRVGGLYEQYF TGTGCCAGTAGTAGGGTCGGGGGATTATACGAGCAGTACTTC
TRBJ1-1 once TRBD1 15 TRBV5-1 CASSLEGQGDTEAFF TGCGCCAGCAGCTTGGAAGGACAGGGTGACACTGAAGCTTTCTTT
TRBJ1-6 - - 15 TRBV4-3 CASSQDSNVNSPLHF TGCGCCAGCAGCCAAGACAGTAACGTTAATTCACCCCTCCACTTT
TRBJ1-5 - - 13 TRBV7-2 CASSLDPGGAQHF TGTGCCAGCAGCTTAGATCCGGGAGGGGCCCAGCATTTT
TRBJ2-2 - - 16 TRBV4-1 CASSLTPGFVSGELFF TGCGCCAGCAGCCTCACCCCCGGGTTCGTATCCGGGGAGCTGTTTTTT
TRBJ1-2 - TRBD1 14 TRBV6-5 CASSYPDRAGGYTF TGTGCCAGCAGTTACCCGGACAGGGCGGGCGGCTACACCTTC
TRBJ2-1 - - 14 TRBV7-9 CASSLRGTYNEQFF TGTGCCAGCAGCTTAAGGGGTACCTACAATGAGCAGTTCTTC
TRBJ1-1 few - 15 TRBV6-5 CASSSGGDGNTEAFF TGTGCCAGCAGTTCCGGGGGAGACGGGAACACTGAAGCTTTCTTT
TRBJ2-2 - - 15 TRBV5-4 CASSLFPGYTGELFF TGTGCCAGCAGCTTGTTCCCGGGGTACACCGGGGAGCTGTTTTTT
TRBJ2-1 - - 14 TRBV2 CASRSPSSYNEQFF TGTGCCAGCAGATCACCTAGCTCCTACAATGAGCAGTTCTTC
TRBJ2-7 few TRBD1 15 TRBV7-3 CASSPSGTGEVEQYF TGTGCCAGCAGCCCATCCGGGACAGGGGAAGTCGAGCAGTACTTC
TRBJ2-3 - - 13 TRBV27 CASRLVLADTQYF TGTGCCAGTAGACTTGTATTGGCAGATACGCAGTATTTT
TRBJ1-5 few - 14 TRBV28 CASSPRVSNQPQHF TGTGCCAGCAGTCCCAGGGTTAGCAATCAGCCCCAGCATTTT
TRBJ2-3 - - 15 TRBV10-3 CAISEYSGSTDTQYF TGTGCCATCAGTGAGTATTCGGGGAGCACAGATACGCAGTATTTT
TRBJ2-2 few - 12 TRBV28 CASRRRGGELFF TGTGCCAGCAGGAGGCGCGGCGGGGAGCTGTTTTTT
TRBJ2-3 - TRBD2 16 TRBV7-6 CASSLGSGNPTDTQYF TGTGCCAGCAGCTTGGGCAGCGGGAACCCCACAGATACGCAGTATTTT
TRBJ1-1 - - 15 TRBV5-6 CASSFRRELNTEAFF TGTGCCAGCAGCTTTCGGCGGGAATTGAACACTGAAGCTTTCTTT
TRBJ2-7 - TRBD1 14 TRBV4-2 CASSQRWGQNEQYF TGTGCCAGCAGCCAAAGATGGGGACAGAACGAGCAGTACTTC
TRBJ2-7 - TRBD1 15 TRBV11-2 CASSLTGTGAYEQYF TGTGCCAGCAGCCTAACCGGGACAGGGGCCTACGAGCAGTACTTC